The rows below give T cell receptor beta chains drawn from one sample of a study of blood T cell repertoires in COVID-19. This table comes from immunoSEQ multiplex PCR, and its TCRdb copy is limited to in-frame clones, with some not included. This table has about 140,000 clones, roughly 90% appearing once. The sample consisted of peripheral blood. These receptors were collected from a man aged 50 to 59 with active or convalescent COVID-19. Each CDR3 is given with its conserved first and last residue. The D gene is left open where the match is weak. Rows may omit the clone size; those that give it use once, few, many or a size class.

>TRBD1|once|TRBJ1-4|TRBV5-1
CASSIGQGNEKLFF
TGCGCCAGCAGCATCGGACAGGGGAATGAAAAACTGTTTTTT
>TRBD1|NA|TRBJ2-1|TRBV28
CASSFGGTGGFNEQFF
TGTGCCAGCAGTTTCGGGGGGACAGGGGGGTTCAATGAGCAGTTCTTC
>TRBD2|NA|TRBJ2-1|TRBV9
CASSPSGRGYNEQFF
TGTGCCAGCAGCCCTAGCGGGAGGGGATACAATGAGCAGTTCTTC
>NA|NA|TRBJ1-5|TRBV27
CASRHSPNSNQPQHF
TGTGCCAGCAGGCACAGTCCTAATAGCAATCAGCCCCAGCATTTT
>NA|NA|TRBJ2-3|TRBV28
CASSLSPSPDTQYF
TGTGCCAGCAGTTTATCACCGAGCCCAGATACGCAGTATTTT
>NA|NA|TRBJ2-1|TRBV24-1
CATSDPGRNEQFF
TGTGCCACCAGTGATCCCGGGAGAAATGAGCAGTTCTTC
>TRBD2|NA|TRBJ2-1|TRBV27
CASSLSRSGRGHNEQFF
TGTGCCAGCAGTTTAAGCCGGAGCGGGAGGGGTCACAATGAGCAGTTCTTC
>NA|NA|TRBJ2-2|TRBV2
CASRAVNTGELFF
TGTGCCAGCAGGGCAGTAAACACCGGGGAGCTGTTTTTT
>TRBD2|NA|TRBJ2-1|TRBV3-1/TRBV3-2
CASSTLAGASNEQFF
TGTGCCAGCAGCACACTAGCGGGAGCCTCCAATGAGCAGTTCTTC
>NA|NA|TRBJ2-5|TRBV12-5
CASGPWYEVQNRYF
TGTGCTAGTGGTCCCTGGTACGAGGTGCAAAACCGGTACTTC
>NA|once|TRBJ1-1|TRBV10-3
CANGDTLNTEAFF
TGTGCCAACGGGGACACCCTGAACACTGAAGCTTTCTTT
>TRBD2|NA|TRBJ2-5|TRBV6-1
CASSERGLGATQYF
TGTGCCAGCAGTGAAAGGGGACTAGGGGCGACCCAGTACTTC
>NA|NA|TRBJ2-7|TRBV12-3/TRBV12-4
CASSPDRPYEQYF
TGTGCCAGCAGCCCGGACAGACCCTACGAGCAGTACTTC
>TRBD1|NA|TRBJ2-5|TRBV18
CASSPGTGAQETQYF
TGTGCCAGCTCACCCGGGACAGGCGCACAAGAGACCCAGTACTTC
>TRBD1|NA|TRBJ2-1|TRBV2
CASRKGQGARGQQFF
TGTGCCAGCAGAAAAGGACAGGGGGCTCGGGGTCAGCAGTTCTTC
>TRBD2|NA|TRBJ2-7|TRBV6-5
CASSQSGRYEQYF
TGTGCCAGCAGTCAGAGCGGGAGGTACGAGCAGTACTTC
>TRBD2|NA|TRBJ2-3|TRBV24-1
CATSLAGAGTDTQYF
TGTGCCACCTCTCTAGCGGGAGCTGGTACAGATACGCAGTATTTT
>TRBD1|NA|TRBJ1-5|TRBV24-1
CATSDSLGGYGNQPQHF
TGTGCCACCAGTGACTCCTTAGGGGGCTACGGCAATCAGCCCCAGCATTTT
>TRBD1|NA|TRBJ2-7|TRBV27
CASSLEQGYEQYF
TGTGCCAGCAGTTTAGAACAGGGGTACGAGCAGTACTTC
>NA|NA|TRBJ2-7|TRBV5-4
CASSSVGDLYEQYF
TGTGCCAGCAGCTCGGTGGGAGATCTATACGAGCAGTACTTC
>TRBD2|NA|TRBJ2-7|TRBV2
CASSEGGLAGGPHEQYF
TGTGCCAGCAGTGAAGGGGGCCTAGCGGGAGGGCCCCACGAGCAGTACTTC
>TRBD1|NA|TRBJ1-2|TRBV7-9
CASSQGQNYGYTF
TGTGCCAGCAGCCAGGGACAGAACTATGGCTACACCTTC